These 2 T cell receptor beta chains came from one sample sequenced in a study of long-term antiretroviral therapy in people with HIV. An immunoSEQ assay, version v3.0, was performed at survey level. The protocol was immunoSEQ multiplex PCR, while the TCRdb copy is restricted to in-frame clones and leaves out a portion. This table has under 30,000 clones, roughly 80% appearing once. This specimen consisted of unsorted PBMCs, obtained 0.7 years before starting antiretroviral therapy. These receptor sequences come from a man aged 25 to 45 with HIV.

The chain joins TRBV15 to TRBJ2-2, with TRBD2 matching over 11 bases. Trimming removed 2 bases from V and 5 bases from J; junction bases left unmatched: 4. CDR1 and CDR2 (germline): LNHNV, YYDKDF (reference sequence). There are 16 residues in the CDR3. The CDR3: CATSRQLAGVTGELFF. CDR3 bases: TGTGCCACCAGCAGACAACTAGCGGGGGTTACCGGGGAGCTGTTTTTT. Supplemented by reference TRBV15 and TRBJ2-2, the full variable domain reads DAMVIQNPRYQVTQFGKPVTLSCSQTLNHNVMYWYQQKSSQAPKLLFHYYDKDFNNEADTPDNFQSRRPNTSFCFLDIRSPGLGDTAMYLCATSRQLAGVTGELFFGEGSRLTVL.

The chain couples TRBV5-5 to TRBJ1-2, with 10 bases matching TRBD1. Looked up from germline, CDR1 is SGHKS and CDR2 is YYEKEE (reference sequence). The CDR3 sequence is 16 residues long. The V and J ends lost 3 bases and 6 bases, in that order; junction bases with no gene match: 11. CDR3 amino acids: CASSSPRDRGLHGYTF. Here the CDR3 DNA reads TGTGCCAGCAGCTCTCCCCGGGACAGGGGACTCCATGGCTACACCTTC. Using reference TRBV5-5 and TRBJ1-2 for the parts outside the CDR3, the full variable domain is DAGVTQSPTHLIKTRGQQVTLRCSPISGHKSVSWYQQVLGQGPQFIFQYYEKEERGRGNFPDRFSARQFPNYSSELNVNALLLGDSALYLCASSSPRDRGLHGYTFGSGTRLTVV.